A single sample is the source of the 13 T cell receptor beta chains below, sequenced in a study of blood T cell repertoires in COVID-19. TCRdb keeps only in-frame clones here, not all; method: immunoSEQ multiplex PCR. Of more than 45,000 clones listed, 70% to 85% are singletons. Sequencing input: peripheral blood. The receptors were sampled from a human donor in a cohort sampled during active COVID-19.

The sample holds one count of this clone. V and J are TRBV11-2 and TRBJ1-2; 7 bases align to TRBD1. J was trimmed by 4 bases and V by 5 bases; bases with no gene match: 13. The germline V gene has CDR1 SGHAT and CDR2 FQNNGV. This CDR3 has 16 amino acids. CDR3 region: CASSNRQGPLTYGYTF. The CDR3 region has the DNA TGTGCCAGCAGCAACCGACAGGGCCCACTTACCTATGGCTACACCTTC.

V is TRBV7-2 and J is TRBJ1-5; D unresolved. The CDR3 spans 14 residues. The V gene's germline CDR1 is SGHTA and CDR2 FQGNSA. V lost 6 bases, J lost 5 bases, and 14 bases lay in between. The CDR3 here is CASRPPGGYQPQHF. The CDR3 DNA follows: TGTGCCAGCAGGCCCCCAGGAGGGTATCAGCCCCAGCATTTT. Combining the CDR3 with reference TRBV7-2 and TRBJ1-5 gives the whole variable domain GAGVSQSPSNKVTEKGKDVELRCDPISGHTALYWYRQSLGQGLEFLIYFQGNSAPDKSGLPSDRFSAERTGGSVSTLTIQRTQQEDSAVYLCASRPPGGYQPQHFGDGTRLSIL.

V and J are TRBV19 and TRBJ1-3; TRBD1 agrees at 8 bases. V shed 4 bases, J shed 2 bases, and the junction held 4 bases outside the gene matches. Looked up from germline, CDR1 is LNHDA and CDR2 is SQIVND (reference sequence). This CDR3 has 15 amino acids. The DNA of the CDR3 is TGTGCCAGTAGTAGAGGACAGGGCGCTGGAAACACCATATATTTT. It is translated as CASSRGQGAGNTIYF. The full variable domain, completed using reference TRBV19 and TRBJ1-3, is DGGITQSPKYLFRKEGQNVTLSCEQNLNHDAMYWYRQDPGQGLRLIYYSQIVNDFQKGDIAEGYSVSREKKESFPLTVTSAQKNPTAFYLCASSRGQGAGNTIYFGEGSWLTVV.

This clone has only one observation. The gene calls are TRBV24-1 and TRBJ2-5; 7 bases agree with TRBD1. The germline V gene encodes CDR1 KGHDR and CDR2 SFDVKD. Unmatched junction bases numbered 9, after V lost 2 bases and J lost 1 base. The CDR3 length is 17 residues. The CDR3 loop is CATSDSTRDRLQETQYF. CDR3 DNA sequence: TGTGCCACCAGTGATTCCACCCGGGACAGACTCCAAGAGACCCAGTACTTC.

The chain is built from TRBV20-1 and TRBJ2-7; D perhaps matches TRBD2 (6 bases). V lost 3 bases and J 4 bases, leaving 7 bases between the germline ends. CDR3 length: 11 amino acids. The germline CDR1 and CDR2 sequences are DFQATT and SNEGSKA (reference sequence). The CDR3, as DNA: TGCAGTGCTAGGCGGGGTTACGAGCAGTACTTC. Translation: CSARRGYEQYF.

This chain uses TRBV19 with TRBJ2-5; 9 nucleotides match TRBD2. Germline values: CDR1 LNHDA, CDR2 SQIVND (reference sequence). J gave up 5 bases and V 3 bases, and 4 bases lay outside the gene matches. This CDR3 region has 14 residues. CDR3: CASSMAGGLETQYF. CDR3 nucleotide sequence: TGTGCCAGTAGTATGGCGGGGGGGTTGGAGACCCAGTACTTC. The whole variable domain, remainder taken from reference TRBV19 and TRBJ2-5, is DGGITQSPKYLFRKEGQNVTLSCEQNLNHDAMYWYRQDPGQGLRLIYYSQIVNDFQKGDIAEGYSVSREKKESFPLTVTSAQKNPTAFYLCASSMAGGLETQYFGPGTRLLVL.

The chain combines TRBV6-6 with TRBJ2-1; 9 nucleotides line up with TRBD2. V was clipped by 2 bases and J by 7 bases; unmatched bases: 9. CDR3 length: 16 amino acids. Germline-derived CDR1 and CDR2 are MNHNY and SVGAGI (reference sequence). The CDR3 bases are TGTGCCAGCAGTTACCCGATTAGCGGGGGTGTGAATGAGCAGTTCTTC. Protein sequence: CASSYPISGGVNEQFF.

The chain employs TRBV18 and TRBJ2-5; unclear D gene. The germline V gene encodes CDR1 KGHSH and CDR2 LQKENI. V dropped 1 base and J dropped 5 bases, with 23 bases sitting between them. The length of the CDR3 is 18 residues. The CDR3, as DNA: TGTGCCAGCTCACCACGGCAGGCCAGGCAGCAAATATCGGAGACCCAGTACTTC. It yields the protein CASSPRQARQQISETQYF.

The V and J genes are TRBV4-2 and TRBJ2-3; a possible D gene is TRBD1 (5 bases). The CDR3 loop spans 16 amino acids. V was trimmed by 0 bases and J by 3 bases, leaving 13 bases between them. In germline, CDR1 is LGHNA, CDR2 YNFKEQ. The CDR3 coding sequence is TGTGCCAGCAGCCAAGATGGGGCAGGGATAACAGATACGCAGTATTTT. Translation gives CASSQDGAGITDTQYF.

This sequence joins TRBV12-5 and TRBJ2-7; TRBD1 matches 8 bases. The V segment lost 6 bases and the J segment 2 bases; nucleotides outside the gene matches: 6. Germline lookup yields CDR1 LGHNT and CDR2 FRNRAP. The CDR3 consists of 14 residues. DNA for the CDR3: TGTGCTAGTGGCTTCGGGACAGGAACCTACGAGCAGTACTTC. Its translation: CASGFGTGTYEQYF.

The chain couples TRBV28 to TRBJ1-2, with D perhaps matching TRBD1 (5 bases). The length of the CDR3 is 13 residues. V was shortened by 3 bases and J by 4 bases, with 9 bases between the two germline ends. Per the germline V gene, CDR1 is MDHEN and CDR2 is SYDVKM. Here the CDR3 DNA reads TGTGCCAGCAGTTTGACAGTCCTCTATGGCTACACCTTC. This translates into CASSLTVLYGYTF.

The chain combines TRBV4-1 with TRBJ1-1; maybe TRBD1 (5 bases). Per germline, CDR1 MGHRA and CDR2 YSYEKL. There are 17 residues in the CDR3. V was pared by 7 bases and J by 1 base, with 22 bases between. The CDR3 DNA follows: TGCGCCAGCACTTTAAGTCCGGGGGGTGGAGGGAACACTGAAGCTTTCTTT. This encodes CASTLSPGGGGNTEAFF.

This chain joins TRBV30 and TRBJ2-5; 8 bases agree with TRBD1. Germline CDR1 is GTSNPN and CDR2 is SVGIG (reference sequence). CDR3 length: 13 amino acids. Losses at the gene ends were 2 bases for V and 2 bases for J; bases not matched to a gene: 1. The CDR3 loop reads CAWSWTGQETQYF. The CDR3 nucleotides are TGTGCCTGGAGTTGGACAGGGCAAGAGACCCAGTACTTC.